This is a list of T cell receptor beta chains from one sample in a study of cytomegalovirus exposure and HLA in healthy donors. The repertoire was sequenced with immunoSEQ multiplex PCR; TCRdb's copy has only in-frame clones and lacks some. The table has some 98,000 clones, approximately 80% seen once; the top ten hold approximately 8%. The sequenced sample consisted of PBMCs. Receptor source: a female donor in good health and CMV-seronegative. CDR3s leave out the opening cysteine and the closing phenylalanine or tryptophan.

CDR3 length: 9
V gene: TRBV10-3
J gene: TRBJ1-2
CDR3 protein: AISEAYGYT

CDR3 length: 11
V gene: TRBV19
J gene: TRBJ1-4
CDR3 protein: ASSGGDNEKLF

CDR3 length: 14
V gene: TRBV30
J gene: TRBJ1-1
CDR3 protein: AWSVQRVSMNTEAF

CDR3 length: 12
V gene: TRBV5-4
J gene: TRBJ2-3
CDR3 protein: ASSFTGGPHTQY

CDR3 length: 12
V gene: TRBV28
J gene: TRBJ2-7
CDR3 protein: ASSSGGAPYEQY

CDR3 length: 15
V gene: TRBV11-1
J gene: TRBJ2-7
CDR3 protein: ASSLGQAPTSSYEQY

CDR3 length: 13
V gene: TRBV2
J gene: TRBJ1-6
CDR3 protein: ASSAQGRNRSPLH

CDR3 length: 14
V gene: TRBV29-1
J gene: TRBJ2-1
CDR3 protein: SVEPSYRVWGNEQF

CDR3 length: 13
V gene: TRBV29-1
J gene: TRBJ1-2
CDR3 protein: SVEDRGSLNYGYT

CDR3 length: 11
V gene: TRBV18
J gene: TRBJ2-5
CDR3 protein: ASSRGGEETQY

CDR3 length: 14
V gene: TRBV25-1
J gene: TRBJ1-2
CDR3 protein: ASSEYQASRVGAYT

CDR3 length: 14
V gene: TRBV19
J gene: TRBJ2-7
CDR3 protein: ASSVSPGRSSYEQY

CDR3 length: 21
V gene: TRBV21-1
J gene: TRBJ2-4
CDR3 protein: ASSKTGNSTRARGVTPRNIQY

CDR3 length: 12
V gene: TRBV18
J gene: TRBJ2-5
CDR3 protein: ASSRNRGQETQY

CDR3 length: 13
V gene: TRBV6-1
J gene: TRBJ1-1
CDR3 protein: ASSEYGSKNTEAF

CDR3 length: 13
V gene: TRBV5-1
J gene: TRBJ2-5
CDR3 protein: ASTPLAGGRETQY

CDR3 length: 12
V gene: TRBV6-5
J gene: TRBJ2-7
CDR3 protein: ASSKGQGIYEQY

CDR3 length: 11
V gene: TRBV6-6
J gene: TRBJ2-2
CDR3 protein: ASRGRSTGELF

CDR3 length: 15
V gene: TRBV11-1
J gene: TRBJ2-7
CDR3 protein: ASSPMSGRAYYYEQY

CDR3 length: 11
V gene: TRBV7-2
J gene: TRBJ2-1
CDR3 protein: ASSLEDRREQF

CDR3 length: 13
V gene: TRBV6-1
J gene: TRBJ1-1
CDR3 protein: ASSVWAAMNTEAF

CDR3 length: 14
V gene: TRBV7-9
J gene: TRBJ2-2
CDR3 protein: ASSFLRGGSGGELF

CDR3 length: 14
V gene: TRBV7-2
J gene: TRBJ2-1
CDR3 protein: ASSLFFRTIPNEQF

CDR3 length: 12
V gene: TRBV11-3
J gene: TRBJ2-7
CDR3 protein: ASSLSSTAGEQY

CDR3 length: 15
V gene: TRBV18
J gene: TRBJ2-6
CDR3 protein: ASSPKDRVAGANVLT

CDR3 length: 12
V gene: TRBV10-3
J gene: TRBJ2-7
CDR3 protein: AISGDRGRAEQY

CDR3 length: 10
V gene: TRBV29-1
J gene: TRBJ1-1
CDR3 protein: SVGGLYSEAF

CDR3 length: 11
V gene: TRBV25-1
J gene: TRBJ1-1
CDR3 protein: ASLEGTDTEAF

CDR3 length: 15
V gene: TRBV19
J gene: TRBJ2-1
CDR3 protein: ASSIERQRRSYNEQF

CDR3 length: 12
V gene: TRBV5-1
J gene: TRBJ2-7
CDR3 protein: ASSLAGQVYEQY

CDR3 length: 14
V gene: TRBV12-5
J gene: TRBJ1-1
CDR3 protein: ASGLAAPRGSTEAF

CDR3 length: 13
V gene: TRBV15
J gene: TRBJ2-7
CDR3 protein: ATSHLGQGAYEQY

CDR3 length: 14
V gene: TRBV5-6
J gene: TRBJ1-5
CDR3 protein: ASSFLDRAGNQPQH

CDR3 length: 13
V gene: TRBV7-3
J gene: TRBJ2-3
CDR3 protein: ASSLQGTKKDTQY